The T cell receptor beta chain under discussion was sequenced for a study of beta chain features in type 1 diabetes. General study points: Shorter templates might be favored by PCR, and equally so in patients and in controls. Patients with type 1 diabetes showed fewer VDJ junction insertions and more deletions.

This clone has a handful of counts. Its specificity is unknown. Different DNA sequences within this sample yield the same CDR3. V was pared by 3 bases and J by 6 bases, with 9 bases between. This CDR3 is 11 amino acids long. CDR1 and CDR2 from the germline V gene are DFQATT and SNEGSKA (reference sequence). The entirety of the isolated RNA underwent reverse transcription, so expressed TCRB transcripts were sequenced. This table comes from immunoSEQ multiplex PCR, and its TCRdb copy is limited to in-frame clones, with some not included. The table lists about 900,000 clones, about a sixth of them singletons.

This chain uses TRBV20-1 with TRBJ2-7; D is uncertain. The TCR originated in a woman between 18 and 29 years old in good health. What was sequenced was naive CD4+ T cells from blood. The CDR3 sequence is CSARGLREQYF. In nucleotides, the CDR3 is TGCAGTGCTAGGGGTCTTCGCGAGCAGTACTTC.